Listed here is a single T cell receptor (beta chain). Profiling relied on immunoSEQ multiplex PCR, and the TCRdb table lists in-frame clones only, not all of them. The sample lists 50,000 to 70,000 clones, approximately 95% occurring once. The sample comes from a study of control samples from healthy donors and cancer patients. The CDR3 loop spans 15 amino acids. CDR1 is SGHDN and CDR2 is FVKESK in the germline V gene. The ends were cut back, 4 bases at V and 1 base at J, with 13 bases in the middle. V usage is TRBV14 and J usage is TRBJ1-1; a possible D gene is TRBD1 (5 bases). The sample was blood. This receptor was identified in a woman under 30 in good health. The CDR3 coding sequence is TGTGCCAGCAGCCCTAACGGGGGTCCGAACACTGAAGCTTTCTTT. The encoded protein is CASSPNGGPNTEAFF.